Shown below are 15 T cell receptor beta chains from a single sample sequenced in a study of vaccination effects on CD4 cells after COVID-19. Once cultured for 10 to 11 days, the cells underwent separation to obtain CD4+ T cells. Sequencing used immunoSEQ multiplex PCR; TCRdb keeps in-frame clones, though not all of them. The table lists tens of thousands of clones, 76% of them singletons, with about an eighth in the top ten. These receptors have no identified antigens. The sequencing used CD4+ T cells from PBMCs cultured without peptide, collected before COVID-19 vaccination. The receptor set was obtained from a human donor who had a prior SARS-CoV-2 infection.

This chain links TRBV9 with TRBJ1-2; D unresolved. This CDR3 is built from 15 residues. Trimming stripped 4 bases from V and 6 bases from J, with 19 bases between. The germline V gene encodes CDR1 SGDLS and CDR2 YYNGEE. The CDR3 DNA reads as TGTGCCAGCAGCACCCGCCCCGAAGGGCGGCATGGCTACACCTTC. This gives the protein CASSTRPEGRHGYTF.

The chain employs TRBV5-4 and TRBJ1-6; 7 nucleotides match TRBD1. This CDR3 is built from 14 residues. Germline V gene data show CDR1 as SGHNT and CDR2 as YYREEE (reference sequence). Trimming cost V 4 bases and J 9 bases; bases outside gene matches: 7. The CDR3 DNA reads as TGTGCCAGCAGCCAGGGGGGGGCCAGTTCACCCCTCCACTTT. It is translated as CASSQGGASSPLHF.

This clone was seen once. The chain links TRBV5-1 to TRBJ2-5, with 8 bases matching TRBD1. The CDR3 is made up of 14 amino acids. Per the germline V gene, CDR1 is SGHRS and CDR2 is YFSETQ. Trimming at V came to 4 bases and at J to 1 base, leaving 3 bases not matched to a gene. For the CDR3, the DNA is TGCGCCAGCAGCGGACAGGGTACCCAAGAGACCCAGTACTTC. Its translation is CASSGQGTQETQYF.

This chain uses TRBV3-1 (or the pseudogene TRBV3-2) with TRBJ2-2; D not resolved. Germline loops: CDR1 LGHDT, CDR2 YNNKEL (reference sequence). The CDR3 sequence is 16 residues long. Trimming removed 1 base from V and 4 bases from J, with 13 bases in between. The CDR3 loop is CASSQVRARGTGELFF. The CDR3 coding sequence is TGTGCCAGCAGCCAAGTTCGGGCCCGAGGCACCGGGGAGCTGTTTTTT.

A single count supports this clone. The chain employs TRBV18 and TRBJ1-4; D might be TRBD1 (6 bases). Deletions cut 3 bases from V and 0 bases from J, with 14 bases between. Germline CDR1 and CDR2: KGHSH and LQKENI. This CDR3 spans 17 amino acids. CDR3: CASSPNTGTATNEKLFF. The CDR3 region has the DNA TGTGCCAGCTCACCGAACACAGGGACGGCAACTAATGAAAAACTGTTTTTT.

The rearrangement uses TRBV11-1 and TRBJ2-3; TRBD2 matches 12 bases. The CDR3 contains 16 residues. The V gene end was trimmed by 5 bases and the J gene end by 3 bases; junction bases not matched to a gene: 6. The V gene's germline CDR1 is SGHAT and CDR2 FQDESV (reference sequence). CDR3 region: CASSLLTSGSTDTQYF. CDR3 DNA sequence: TGTGCCAGCAGCCTTCTGACTAGCGGGAGTACAGATACGCAGTATTTT.

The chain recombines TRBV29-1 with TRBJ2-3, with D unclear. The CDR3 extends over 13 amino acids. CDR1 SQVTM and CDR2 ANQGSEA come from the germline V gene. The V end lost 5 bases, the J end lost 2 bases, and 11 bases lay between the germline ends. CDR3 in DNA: TGCAGCGTTCACGGAGATAACACAGATACGCAGTATTTT. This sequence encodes CSVHGDNTDTQYF.

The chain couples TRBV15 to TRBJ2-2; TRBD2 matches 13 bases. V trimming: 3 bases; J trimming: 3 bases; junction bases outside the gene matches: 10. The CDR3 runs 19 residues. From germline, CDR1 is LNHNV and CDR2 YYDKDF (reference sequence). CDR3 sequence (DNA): TGTGCCACCAGCAGTGTACTAGCGGGAGGGCCCTCTGACACCGGGGAGCTGTTTTTT. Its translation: CATSSVLAGGPSDTGELFF.

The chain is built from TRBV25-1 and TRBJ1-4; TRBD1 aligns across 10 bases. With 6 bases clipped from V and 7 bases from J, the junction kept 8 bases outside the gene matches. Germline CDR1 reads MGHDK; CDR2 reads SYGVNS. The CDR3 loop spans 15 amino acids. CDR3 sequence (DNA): TGTGCCAGCAGGGGACAGGGGAACCGGGGTGAAAAACTGTTTTTT. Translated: CASRGQGNRGEKLFF.

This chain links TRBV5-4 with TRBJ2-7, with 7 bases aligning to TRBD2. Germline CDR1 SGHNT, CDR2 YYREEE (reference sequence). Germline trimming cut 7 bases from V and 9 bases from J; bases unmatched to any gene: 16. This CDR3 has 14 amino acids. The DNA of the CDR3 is TGTGCCAGCCGATCCGCCGGGACTAACTTGGGGCAGTACTTC. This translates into CASRSAGTNLGQYF.

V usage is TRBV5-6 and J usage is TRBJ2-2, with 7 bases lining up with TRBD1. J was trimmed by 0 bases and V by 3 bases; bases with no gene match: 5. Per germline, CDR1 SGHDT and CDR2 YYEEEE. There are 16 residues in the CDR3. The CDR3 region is CASSYSGTANTGELFF. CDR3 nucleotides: TGTGCCAGCAGCTATTCCGGGACAGCGAACACCGGGGAGCTGTTTTTT.

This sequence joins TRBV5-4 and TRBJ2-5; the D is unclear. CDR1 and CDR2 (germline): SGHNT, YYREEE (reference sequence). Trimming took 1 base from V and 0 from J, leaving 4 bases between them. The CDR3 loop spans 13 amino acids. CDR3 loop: CASSLTNQETQYF. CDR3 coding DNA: TGTGCCAGCAGCTTGACGAACCAAGAGACCCAGTACTTC.

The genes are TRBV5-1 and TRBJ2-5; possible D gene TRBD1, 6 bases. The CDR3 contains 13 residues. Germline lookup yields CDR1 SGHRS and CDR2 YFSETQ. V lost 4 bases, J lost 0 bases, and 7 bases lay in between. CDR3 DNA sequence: TGCGCCAGCAGCCGGGACAACCAAGAGACCCAGTACTTC. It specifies CASSRDNQETQYF.

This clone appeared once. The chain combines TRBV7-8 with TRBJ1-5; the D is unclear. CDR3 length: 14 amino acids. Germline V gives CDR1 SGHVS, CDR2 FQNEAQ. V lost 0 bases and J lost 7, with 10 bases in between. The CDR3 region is CASSLASGYQPQHF. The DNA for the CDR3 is TGTGCCAGCAGCTTAGCTTCGGGTTACCAGCCCCAGCATTTT.

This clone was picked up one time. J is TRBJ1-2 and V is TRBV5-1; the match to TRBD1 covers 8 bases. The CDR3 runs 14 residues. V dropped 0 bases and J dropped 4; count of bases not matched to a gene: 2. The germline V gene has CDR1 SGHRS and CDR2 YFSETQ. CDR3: CASSLGTGSYGYTF. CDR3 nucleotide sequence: TGCGCCAGCAGCTTGGGGACAGGGAGCTATGGCTACACCTTC.